These 21 T cell receptor beta chains originate from one sample sequenced in a study of spatial heterogeneity in lung cancer. Each CDR3 protein is one row after TCRdb ran MiXCR on the 5' RACE reads. The repertoire includes approximately 70,000 distinct CDR3 sequences, around 8.9% of them detected once, and 1.9% sits in the top ten. Described time point: blood at routine non-recurrence follow-up after resection. The sequences come from PBMCs, collected at follow-up. The source is a female donor with early-stage non-small cell lung cancer.

This clonotype was found a few times. This rearrangement joins TRBV20-1 to TRBJ2-3, with D perhaps TRBD2 (6 bases). This CDR3 is built from 14 residues. Germline CDR1 and CDR2: DFQATT and SNEGSKA (reference sequence). V lost 7 bases, J lost 8 bases, and 22 bases lay in between. The CDR3 loop reads CSVRQASAGGTQYF. CDR3 bases: TGCAGTGTTCGGCAGGCTAGCGCCGGTGGTACGCAGTATTTT.

This clonotype was observed a few times. The rearrangement uses TRBV3-1 and TRBJ1-3; D not resolved. CDR1 and CDR2 from the germline V gene are LGHDT and YNNKEL (reference sequence). V was shortened by 1 base and J by 3 bases, with 7 bases between the two germline ends. CDR3 length: 14 amino acids. This CDR3 reads CASSQAGYGNTIYF. DNA of the CDR3: TGTGCCAGCAGCCAAGCGGGGTATGGAAACACCATATATTTT.

A word on this clonotype: In this CDR3 the conserved last residue, phenylalanine or tryptophan, is missing, so a read error is likely. The chain employs TRBV7-3 and TRBJ2-1, with D possibly matching TRBD2 (5 bases). Trimming pared 8 bases from V and 4 bases from J, leaving 12 bases between. CDR3 length: 13 amino acids. Germline lookup yields CDR1 SGHTA and CDR2 FQGTGA. The DNA for the CDR3 is TGTGCCAGCGGAAAGGAGGCTTACAATGAGCAGTTCTCC. Translation: CASGKEAYNEQFS.

This clonotype showed up just a few times. The V call is TRBV18, the J call TRBJ2-1; 9 bases line up with TRBD2. The CDR3 has 16 amino acids. Looked up from germline, CDR1 is KGHSH and CDR2 is LQKENI. V lost 0 bases, J lost 0 bases, and 0 bases stayed unmatched. The CDR3 DNA reads TGTGCCAGCTCACCACCTAGCGGGAGCTCCTACAATGAGCAGTTCTTC. The encoded protein is CASSPPSGSSYNEQFF.

The chain employs TRBV3-1 and TRBJ2-2; 7 nucleotides agree with TRBD2. V lost 5 bases to trimming and J lost 4 bases; unmatched junction nucleotides: 7. CDR3 length: 15 residues. Germline CDR1 LGHDT, CDR2 YNNKEL (reference sequence). CDR3 coding DNA: TGTGCCAGCAGCTATCGGGACTATCGCACCGGGGAGCTGTTTTTT. Its translation: CASSYRDYRTGELFF.

This clonotype was observed once. The chain uses TRBV28 and TRBJ1-2, with D uncertain. The CDR3 has 13 residues. Trimming took off 2 bases at V and 2 bases at J, with 6 bases between the two ends. CDR1 is MDHEN, CDR2 SYDVKM, per germline. CDR3 protein: CASSLAGNYGYTF. CDR3 in DNA: TGTGCCAGCAGTTTAGCCGGAAACTATGGCTACACCTTC.

This clonotype was seen at least ten times. The chain links TRBV4-1 to TRBJ1-5, with unresolved D. Trimming pared 1 base from V and 1 base from J, leaving 14 bases between. The germline V gene has CDR1 MGHRA and CDR2 YSYEKL. This CDR3 spans 17 amino acids. CDR3 coding DNA: TGCGCCAGCAGCCAAGCCGGCATAACATTAAGCAATCAGCCCCAGCATTTT. It specifies CASSQAGITLSNQPQHF.

This clonotype was recorded at least ten times. The chain links TRBV18 to TRBJ1-6; D gene ambiguous. The CDR3 length is 13 residues. The germline V gene has CDR1 KGHSH and CDR2 LQKENI. V was clipped by 6 bases and J by 8 bases, with 11 bases between them. CDR3 protein: CASSSREDSPLHF. The CDR3 coding sequence is TGTGCCAGCTCCTCAAGGGAGGATTCACCCCTCCACTTT. Variable domain in full (rest from reference TRBV18 and TRBJ1-6): NAGVMQNPRHLVRRRGQEARLRCSPMKGHSHVYWYRQLPEEGLKFMVYLQKENIIDESGMPKERFSAEFPKEGPSILRIQQVVRGDSAAYFCASSSREDSPLHFGNGTRLTVT.

The J gene is TRBJ2-7, the V gene TRBV29-1; 7 positions match TRBD1. With V trimmed by 7 bases and J by 4 bases, 16 bases remained unmatched. Germline V gives CDR1 SQVTM, CDR2 ANQGSEA. The CDR3 is 15 amino acids. CDR3 DNA sequence: TGCAGCGCCAGGGGGATGGGACCAGTCCTTTACGAGCAGTACTTC. It is translated as CSARGMGPVLYEQYF.

The rearrangement uses TRBV10-3 and TRBJ2-3; possibly TRBD2 for D (5 bases). Germline assignment: CDR1 ENHRY and CDR2 SYGVKD. The CDR3 covers 17 residues. Trimming left V 6 bases short and J 0 bases short, with 19 bases between. The DNA of the CDR3 is TGTGCCATCAGAGGGTCCGGACTTTTGTCTAGCACAGATACGCAGTATTTT. Its protein is CAIRGSGLLSSTDTQYF.

The sample holds a few counts of this clonotype. The CDR3: CASSPGQGLGEQYF. The CDR3 coding sequence is TGCGCCAGCAGCCCCGGACAGGGTTTGGGGGAGCAGTACTTC. The chain joins TRBV5-1 to TRBJ2-7; TRBD1 aligns across 8 bases. Germline V gives CDR1 SGHRS, CDR2 YFSETQ. The CDR3 spans 14 residues. J lost 7 bases, V lost 4 bases, and 10 bases had no gene match.

This clonotype was counted ten times or more. The CDR3 sequence: CASRRAGYSSYEQYF. CDR3 DNA sequence: TGTGCCAGCAGACGGGCAGGATATAGCTCCTACGAGCAGTACTTC. The J gene is TRBJ2-7, the V gene TRBV28; no firm D call. Germline V gene data show CDR1 as MDHEN and CDR2 as SYDVKM. The CDR3 covers 15 residues. The V gene lost 6 bases and the J gene lost 0 bases, with 15 bases spanning the gap.

This chain uses TRBV19 with TRBJ1-5; no definite D call. V gave up 7 bases and J gave up 0 bases, with 4 bases separating them. Germline V lookup: CDR1 LNHDA, CDR2 SQIVND (reference sequence). This CDR3 has 12 amino acids. The CDR3 DNA follows: TGTGCCAGTACTTATAGCAATCAGCCCCAGCATTTT. This codes for CASTYSNQPQHF.

This clonotype was detected only a few times. The V gene is TRBV6-6, the J gene TRBJ1-1; tentative D call: TRBD1 (5 bases). The CDR3 has 14 amino acids. Trimming left V 8 bases short and J 0 bases short, with 13 bases between. CDR1 MNHNY and CDR2 SVGAGI come from the germline V gene (reference sequence). CDR3 protein: CASSSGTLNTEAFF. The CDR3 DNA reads as TGTGCCAGCTCCTCAGGGACTTTGAACACTGAAGCTTTCTTT.

This clonotype was found many times. The chain joins TRBV18 to TRBJ2-7, with 8 bases that match TRBD1. Trimming cost V 5 bases and J 3 bases; bases outside gene matches: 3. The germline V gene has CDR1 KGHSH and CDR2 LQKENI. This CDR3 comprises 13 residues. The CDR3 region is CASSKDRGYEQYF. CDR3 nucleotide sequence: TGTGCCAGCTCAAAAGACAGGGGCTACGAGCAGTACTTC.

This clonotype came up many times. The chain recombines TRBV5-1 with TRBJ2-5; D not certain. Looked up from germline, CDR1 is SGHRS and CDR2 is YFSETQ. This CDR3 has 14 residues. V was pared by 0 bases and J by 7 bases, with 13 bases between. The CDR3 region has the DNA TGCGCCAGCAGCTTGGCTCTCAGCCCGGGGACCCAGTACTTC. This encodes CASSLALSPGTQYF. The whole variable domain, filled in from reference TRBV5-1 and TRBJ2-5, reads KAGVTQTPRYLIKTRGQQVTLSCSPISGHRSVSWYQQTPGQGLQFLFEYFSETQRNKGNFPGRFSGRQFSNSRSEMNVSTLELGDSALYLCASSLALSPGTQYFGPGTRLLVL.

The V and J genes are TRBV6-5 and TRBJ2-1; D is uncertain. Germline V gene sequence: CDR1 MNHEY, CDR2 SVGAGI. V dropped 7 bases and J dropped 0 bases, with 4 bases sitting between them. This CDR3 contains 12 residues. The CDR3 DNA is TGTGCCAGCAAGGGCTCCTACAATGAGCAGTTCTTC. This codes for CASKGSYNEQFF.

This clonotype was counted many times. The chain uses TRBV10-1 and TRBJ2-2; weak D call: TRBD1 (7 bases). Germline values: CDR1 WNHNN, CDR2 SYGVQD (reference sequence). CDR3 length equals 20 residues. V was trimmed by 8 bases and J by 2 bases, leaving 30 bases between them. In nucleotides, the CDR3 is TGCGCCAGCCTAAGGGGGCAGCCCTGGAGTGCGGGACACAACACCGGGGAGCTGTTTTTT. It translates to CASLRGQPWSAGHNTGELFF.

This clonotype was picked up many times. V and J are TRBV29-1 and TRBJ2-5, with a tentative D call TRBD1 (5 bases). The germline V and J ends were trimmed by 4 bases and 3 bases, with 30 bases remaining between them. The CDR3 spans 19 residues. Per germline, CDR1 SQVTM and CDR2 ANQGSEA. As DNA, the CDR3 is TGCAGCGTTGTCTCAAACCCAGGCAGGGAATTTGGCGTAAAAGAGACCCAGTACTTC. Encoded protein: CSVVSNPGREFGVKETQYF.

This clonotype was detected many times. V gene TRBV5-1 combines with J gene TRBJ2-3; TRBD2 agrees at 11 bases. V was pared by 2 bases and J by 6 bases, with 8 bases of the junction left unmatched. CDR1 is SGHRS, CDR2 YFSETQ, per germline. CDR3 size: 16 residues. CDR3 sequence: CASSFLPTSGSDTQYF. CDR3 sequence (DNA): TGCGCCAGCAGCTTCCTCCCAACTAGCGGGAGTGATACGCAGTATTTT.

Many counts were recorded for this clonotype. J is TRBJ1-1 and V is TRBV7-6, with D unclear. The CDR3 length is 13 residues. The V and J ends lost 5 bases and 1 base respectively, with 8 bases between them. In germline, CDR1 is SGHVS, CDR2 FNYEAQ. CDR3 sequence: CASSLQRNTEAFF. As DNA, the CDR3 is TGTGCCAGCAGCCTACAGCGGAACACTGAAGCTTTCTTT. The variable domain in full, with the rest retrieved from reference TRBV7-6 and TRBJ1-1, is GAGVSQSPRYKVTKRGQDVALRCDPISGHVSLYWYRQALGQGPEFLTYFNYEAQQDKSGLPNDRFSAERPEGSISTLTIQRTEQRDSAMYRCASSLQRNTEAFFGQGTRLTVV.